The clone carrying this T cell receptor beta chain was picked up a small number of times. Its specificity is not known. These data come from a study of beta chain features in type 1 diabetes. Study-wide context: Sorted cell examination encompassed roughly 110,000,000 cells across all samples. Findings and caveats of the study: Diminished insertions and augmented deletions at VDJ junctions characterized type 1 diabetes patients. Naive, central memory and Treg TCRB repertoires appeared more alike in patients than in healthy donors.

The study reverse transcribed the entire isolated RNA, so it sequenced expressed TCRB transcripts. Each sample of naive, central memory or regulatory T cells had, on average, about 3.5 million reads. TCRdb's copy holds only in-frame clones and misses some; the assay was immunoSEQ multiplex PCR. The data show about 220,000 clones, approximately 11% seen once. The CDR3 sequence is 14 residues long. The germline V gene encodes CDR1 MNHNY and CDR2 SVGAGI (reference sequence). V trimming: 6 bases; J trimming: 5 bases; junction bases outside the gene matches: 8. The specimen was central memory CD4+ T cells from blood. This receptor was taken from a man between 18 and 35 years old in good health. The gene calls are TRBV6-6 and TRBJ2-7, with 9 nucleotides matching TRBD2. The CDR3 sequence: CASSFSGSHNEQYF. The CDR3 DNA reads TGTGCCAGCAGCTTTAGCGGGAGCCACAACGAGCAGTACTTC.